The T cell receptor (beta chain) under discussion was sequenced for a study of patients and donors after allogeneic stem cell transplantation. This CDR3 comprises 18 residues. With 2 bases clipped from V and 2 bases from J, the junction kept 11 bases outside the gene matches. Germline V gene sequence: CDR1 MNHEY, CDR2 SVGEGT. MiXCR, applied by TCRdb to the RT-PCR reads, yields one record per CDR3 protein. This sample has about 150,000 distinct CDR3 sequences, with 30% to 45% found just once. Sequenced input: blood, either unsorted or a sorted T cell fraction (not recorded which). The sequence was collected from a human donor who was either an allogeneic HSCT recipient or a stem cell or donor lymphocyte infusion donor (not recorded which). It is not recorded whose cells these are; they may come from a transplant donor. The chain carries TRBV6-2 or TRBV6-3 and TRBJ2-3, with 9 bases lining up with TRBD2. The CDR3 region is CASSYPHPLAGDTDTQYF. The CDR3 coding sequence is TGTGCCAGCAGTTACCCCCACCCCTTAGCGGGGGACACAGATACGCAGTATTTT.